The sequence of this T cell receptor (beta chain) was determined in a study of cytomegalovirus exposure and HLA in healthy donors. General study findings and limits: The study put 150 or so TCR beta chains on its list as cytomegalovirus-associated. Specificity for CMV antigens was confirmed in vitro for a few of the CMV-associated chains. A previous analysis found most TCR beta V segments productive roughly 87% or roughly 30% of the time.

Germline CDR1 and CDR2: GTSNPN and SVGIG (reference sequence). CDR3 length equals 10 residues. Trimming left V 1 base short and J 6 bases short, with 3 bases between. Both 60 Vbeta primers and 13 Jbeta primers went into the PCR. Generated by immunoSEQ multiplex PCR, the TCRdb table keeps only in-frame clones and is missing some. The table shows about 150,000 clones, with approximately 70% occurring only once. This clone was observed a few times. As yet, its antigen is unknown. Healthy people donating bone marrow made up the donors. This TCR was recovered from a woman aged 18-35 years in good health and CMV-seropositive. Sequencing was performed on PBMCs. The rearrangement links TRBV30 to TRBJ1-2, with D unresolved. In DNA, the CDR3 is TGTGCCTGGAGTGGAGATGGCTACACCTTC. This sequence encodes CAWSGDGYTF.